This entry lists 2 T cell receptor beta chains sequenced from one sample in a study of regulatory T cells in long-lasting Graves disease. Researchers made TCR beta libraries by using iRepertoire HTBI primers and running Arm-PCR on CDR3 regions. MiXCR, run by TCRdb on the multiplex PCR reads, gives a single entry per CDR3 protein. Seen here are hundreds of thousands of distinct CDR3 sequences, around 15% observed once, and the top ten hold about 10%. Regarding time point: newly diagnosed GD, antithyroid drugs for less than 3 months. Extracted PBMC RNA gave rise to the TCR library. These records were also assigned to another study, of T cells in Graves' hyperthyroidism and ophthalmopathy.

This sample comprised peripheral blood mononuclear cells (PBMCs), obtained at new diagnosis, from a patient treated with antithyroid drugs. The receptors derive from a woman aged 25 to 39 with Graves disease.

The sample holds many counts of this clonotype. The rearrangement links TRBV7-8 to TRBJ1-5; tentative D call: TRBD1 (5 bases). Germline lookup yields CDR1 SGHVS and CDR2 FQNEAQ. The CDR3 contains 16 residues. V lost 0 bases to trimming and J lost 7 bases, with 16 bases between them. The CDR3 region has the DNA TGTGCCAGCAGCTTAGCTTCCACGCAGGGTTTCCAGCCCCAGCATTTT. Protein: CASSLASTQGFQPQHF. Based on the CDR3 plus reference TRBV7-8 and TRBJ1-5, the full variable domain is GAGVSQSPRYKVAKRGQDVALRCDPISGHVSLFWYQQALGQGPEFLTYFQNEAQLDKSGLPSDRFFAERPEGSVSTLKIQRTQQEDSAVYLCASSLASTQGFQPQHFGDGTRLSIL.

This clonotype was seen at least ten times. The J gene is TRBJ2-1, the V gene TRBV20-1; TRBD2 agrees at 8 bases. The germline gives CDR1 DFQATT, CDR2 SNEGSKA (reference sequence). This CDR3 spans 15 amino acids. The V gene end was trimmed by 3 bases and the J gene end by 2 bases; junction bases not matched to a gene: 6. The CDR3 here is CSASTASGPYNEQFF. In nucleotides, the CDR3 is TGCAGTGCTAGTACCGCTAGCGGGCCCTACAATGAGCAGTTCTTC.